Detailed here is one TCR beta chain. Its antigen is still unknown. CD45RO-negative CD8 cells positively selected for CCR7 made up the naive population, which excluded terminally differentiated effector memory CD45RA+ cells. With 7 bases removed from V and 10 bases from J, the gap between germline ends came to 14 bases. Per the germline V gene, CDR1 is MDHEN and CDR2 is SYDVKM. CDR3 length equals 12 residues. Assay runs were performed at deep level. This table comes from immunoSEQ multiplex PCR, and its TCRdb copy is limited to in-frame clones, with some not included. The sample lists roughly 2.1 million clones; approximately 94% were seen once. This sample is drawn from a study of shared clonotypes between healthy human individuals. General observations from the study: Non-shared clonotypes were found to have lower generation probabilities than the clonotypes that were shared by all four of the sorted-subset donors. The sole specimen, blood, was sampled, and tissue repertoires likely differ. Naive subsets, compared against memory subsets, generally had larger estimated richness values.

This chain uses TRBV28 with TRBJ2-1, with D hard to call. The receptor was isolated from a man aged 18-30 years in good health. Some clones in this sample may be carry-over from other donors' samples. Sequenced material: naive CD8+ T cells from PBMCs. CDR3 sequence: CASNSGEGEQFF. CDR3 DNA sequence: TGTGCCAGCAATTCCGGCGAAGGGGAGCAGTTCTTC.